Below, one T cell receptor beta chain is given with its context. The sample holds other DNA sequences that translate to the same CDR3. The CDR3 spans 13 residues. V was trimmed by 1 base and J by 2 bases, leaving 6 bases between them. Per the germline V gene, CDR1 is LNHNV and CDR2 is YYDKDF (reference sequence). The sample originates from a study of T cells in localized non-small cell lung cancer. TCRdb's copy holds only in-frame clones and misses some; the assay was immunoSEQ multiplex PCR. The sample yields approximately 45,000 clones, about 86% seen once. This clonotype originated in a man between 40 and 69 years old with stage III lung adenocarcinoma. The chain joins TRBV15 to TRBJ2-7, with no clear D. The sample in question was peripheral blood mononuclear cells, obtained before any cancer treatment. In DNA form, the CDR3 reads TGTGCCACCAGCAGAGGAAACCCCTACGAGCAGTACTTC. As protein: CATSRGNPYEQYF.